These T cell receptor beta chains were read from a single sample in a study of T-cell memory formation after mild COVID-19. TCRdb re-called the 5' RACE reads with MiXCR, one entry per CDR3 protein. Counted here are 450,000 to 650,000 distinct CDR3 sequences, about a sixth occurring once; the ten biggest clones make up about 12%. Specimen: PBMCs or a T cell subset sorted from them (not recorded which). The source of these receptors is an adult woman who had mild COVID-19 (a few samples of this study predate the infection). Cell type and time point are not known. CDR3s include the opening cysteine and the closing phenylalanine or tryptophan. The D gene is left open where the match is weak. Only some rows state a clone size, as once, few, many or a class for expanded clones.

d_gene	j_gene	v_gene	abundance	CDR3nt	CDR3aa
-	TRBJ2-5	TRBV12-3/TRBV12-4	few	TGTGCCAGCAGTCCCCGCCCCCGGGAGACCCAGTACTTC	CASSPRPRETQYF
-	TRBJ1-4	TRBV12-3/TRBV12-4	few	TGTGCCAGCAGAGACAGTGCCTTGGGGGAAAAACTGTTTTTT	CASRDSALGEKLFF
-	TRBJ2-1	TRBV7-3	few	TGTGCCAGCAGCTCCCCAGGGTCTGAGCAGTTCTTC	CASSSPGSEQFF
-	TRBJ2-2	TRBV11-2	few	TGTGCCAGCAGCTTAGGGCTATCCACCGGGGAGCTGTTTTTT	CASSLGLSTGELFF
-	TRBJ2-5	TRBV10-3	-	TGTGCCATCAGTGAGTCGGGCGGGCCTGTAACACAAGAGACCCAGTACTTC	CAISESGGPVTQETQYF
TRBD1	TRBJ1-2	TRBV6-5	-	TGTGCCAGCATACCCCGACAGGGGGGGTTTTATGGCTACACCTTC	CASIPRQGGFYGYTF
-	TRBJ2-1	TRBV4-3	few	TGCGCCAGCAGCCAAGGGATCGCCCGCGAGCGGGCCTATAACAATGAGCAGTTCTTC	CASSQGIARERAYNNEQFF
TRBD1	TRBJ2-7	TRBV5-6	-	TGTGCCAGCAGCTTCCGGGACAGCGCCCTCTCAACCTACGAGCAGTACTTC	CASSFRDSALSTYEQYF
-	TRBJ1-1	TRBV5-1	-	TGCGCCAGCAGCTTGGGGGAGGTCGGTACTGAAGCTTTCTTT	CASSLGEVGTEAFF
-	TRBJ2-5	TRBV9	-	TGTGCCAGCAGCGTAGCTACGGGGGGCCCTGAGACCCAGTACTTC	CASSVATGGPETQYF
TRBD2	TRBJ2-1	TRBV7-9	few	TGTGCCAGCACCGACCCACTAGCGGGAATTCGCAGGAGCTCCTACAATGAGCAGTTCTTC	CASTDPLAGIRRSSYNEQFF
-	TRBJ2-1	TRBV12-3/TRBV12-4	-	TGTGCCACCGAGGCCTACAATGAGCAGTTCTTC	CATEAYNEQFF
-	TRBJ2-7	TRBV9	few	TGTGCCAGCAGCGCAGGGGGGACGGATGGGGAGCAGTACTTC	CASSAGGTDGEQYF
-	TRBJ2-5	TRBV12-3/TRBV12-4	-	TGTGCCAGCAGTTTGGGGACATACCGAGAGACCCAGTACTTC	CASSLGTYRETQYF
-	TRBJ2-4	TRBV6-5	few	TGTGCCAGCAGTTACTCGACCGGGGGCGCGACCATTCAGTACTTC	CASSYSTGGATIQYF
-	TRBJ1-1	TRBV20-1	few	TGCAGTGCTAGAGCCCAGCCGAACACTGAAGCTTTCTTT	CSARAQPNTEAFF
-	TRBJ2-5	TRBV10-3	-	TGTGCCATCAGTGAGTCGAAGGATGAGACCCAGTACTTC	CAISESKDETQYF
-	TRBJ2-1	TRBV5-1	many	TGCGCCAGCAGCGGGGAGACGGGCAATGAGCAGTTCTTC	CASSGETGNEQFF
-	TRBJ2-1	TRBV18	many	TGTGCCAGCTCACCCCCTAGCGTGGGAATCAATGAGCAGTTCTTC	CASSPPSVGINEQFF
-	TRBJ2-7	TRBV2	few	TGTGCCAGCAGTGACAGGGACGAGCAGTACTTC	CASSDRDEQYF
-	TRBJ2-5	TRBV9	few	TGTGCCAGCAGCGCCCAACCTCAGGGACGCGAGACCCAGTACTTC	CASSAQPQGRETQYF
-	TRBJ2-7	TRBV11-2	few	TGTGCCAGCAGCTTATCGGAGGGGGCTCGGGAGCAGTACTTC	CASSLSEGAREQYF
-	TRBJ2-1	TRBV7-8	-	TGTGCCAGCAGCTTATGGGTAGGCTACAATGAGCAGTTCTTC	CASSLWVGYNEQFF
TRBD2	TRBJ2-7	TRBV7-9	-	TGTGCCAGCAGCTTGTTACGGACTAGCGGGATAACCTACGAGCAGTACTTC	CASSLLRTSGITYEQYF
TRBD1	TRBJ2-7	TRBV7-7	-	TGTGCCAGCAGCTCGAGGTTCCGGGACAGATCCTACGAGCAGTACTTC	CASSSRFRDRSYEQYF
-	TRBJ2-7	TRBV20-1	-	TGCAGTGCTAGATTCGACGGCTACGAGCAGTACTTC	CSARFDGYEQYF
TRBD2	TRBJ2-3	TRBV7-9	few	TGTGCCAGCAGCGGGGGACTAGCGGGAGGGAGTAATACGCAGTATTTT	CASSGGLAGGSNTQYF
-	TRBJ1-1	TRBV20-1	-	TGCAGTGTGACTAGACGGGTGAACACTGAAGCTTTCTTT	CSVTRRVNTEAFF
-	TRBJ2-3	TRBV5-1	many	TGCGCCAGCAGCACAGGCACAGATACGCAGTATTTT	CASSTGTDTQYF
-	TRBJ2-3	TRBV21-1	-	TGTGCCAGCAGCAAAACCACTAGCGGGGGGGTTCGACAGGATACGCAGTATTTT	CASSKTTSGGVRQDTQYF
TRBD2	TRBJ2-5	TRBV12-3/TRBV12-4	once	TGTGCCAGCAGAGCTAGCGGGGGGGAAGAGACCCAGTACTTC	CASRASGGEETQYF
-	TRBJ2-2	TRBV21-1	many	TGTGCCAGCAGGAGAGACAGCCGGGCAGAGCCCGGGGAGCTGTTTTTT	CASRRDSRAEPGELFF
-	TRBJ1-6	TRBV15	few	TGTGCCACCAGCAGAGGAGACAGCGGTAATTCACCCCTCCACTTT	CATSRGDSGNSPLHF
TRBD1	TRBJ2-5	TRBV5-1	few	TGCGCCAGCACCGCGGGACAGGGGTCAGAGACCCAGTACTTC	CASTAGQGSETQYF
TRBD2	TRBJ2-1	TRBV12-3/TRBV12-4	once	TGTGCCAGCACCGCGGGACTAGCGGAGGGCGGTGAGCAGTTCTTC	CASTAGLAEGGEQFF
-	TRBJ2-1	TRBV4-1	-	TGCGCCAGCAGCCAAGATACGATAGGGGGCAATGAGCAGTTCTTC	CASSQDTIGGNEQFF
TRBD1	TRBJ1-4	TRBV19	-	TGTGCCGCTCAGTCCGGGACAGGGGGGGAAAAACTGTTTTTT	CAAQSGTGGEKLFF
TRBD2	TRBJ2-1	TRBV4-2	few	TGTGCCAGCAGCCAAGGACCCAGCGGGGTTAGCTCCTACAATGAGCAGTTCTTC	CASSQGPSGVSSYNEQFF
-	TRBJ2-2	TRBV5-6	few	TGTGCCAGCAGCTCCTTCGGGGGCCTAAGAACCGGGGAGCTGTTTTTT	CASSSFGGLRTGELFF
TRBD2	TRBJ2-1	TRBV11-2	few	TGTGCCAGCAGCTTAGTAGCGGGAGGGCAAAATGAGAAGTTCTTC	CASSLVAGGQNEKFF
TRBD1	TRBJ2-7	TRBV29-1	few	TGCAGCGTGTTAAAACAGGGGAGCTCCTACGAGCAGTACTTC	CSVLKQGSSYEQYF
-	TRBJ1-2	TRBV24-1	-	TGTGCCACCAGTGAAGGGGCCGCTGGCGGGCGTGACTACACCTTC	CATSEGAAGGRDYTF
-	TRBJ2-3	TRBV27	few	TGTGCCAGCAGTTTGGGTGCGGGGGCCCGCACAGATACGCAGTATTTT	CASSLGAGARTDTQYF
-	TRBJ1-1	TRBV5-6	-	TGTGCCAGCAGCCCGAAGGGGATTGAAGCTTTCTTT	CASSPKGIEAFF
-	TRBJ2-4	TRBV10-3	few	TGTGCCATCAGCCAGAATAACATTCAGTACTTC	CAISQNNIQYF
TRBD1	TRBJ2-3	TRBV5-1	-	TGCGCCAGCAGCTCGGGGGACAGGCAAGGCACAGATACGCAGTATTTT	CASSSGDRQGTDTQYF
-	TRBJ1-1	TRBV5-1	-	TGCGCCAGCAGCTTGGCCGGCCCGGGGGTGGGAAACACTGAAGCTTTCTTT	CASSLAGPGVGNTEAFF
TRBD1	TRBJ1-1	TRBV11-3	few	TGTGCCAGCAGGACAGGGGGCCGAACTGAAGCTTTCTTT	CASRTGGRTEAFF
TRBD2	TRBJ2-1	TRBV29-1	many	TGCAGCGCCGTAGCGGGAGGGCTCTACAATGAGCAGTTCTTC	CSAVAGGLYNEQFF
TRBD1	TRBJ2-7	TRBV5-5	-	TGTGCCAGCAGCGAGCAGGGACAGGGCCCCTACGAGCAGTACTTC	CASSEQGQGPYEQYF
-	TRBJ1-5	TRBV6-5	few	TGTGCCAGCAGCGGCAGGGGCTTCAATCAGCCCCAGCATTTT	CASSGRGFNQPQHF
-	TRBJ2-3	TRBV7-6	few	TGTGCCAGCAGCTTAGAGGGGTTCCAGCACCGAGGAGATACGCAGTATTTT	CASSLEGFQHRGDTQYF
TRBD1	TRBJ2-5	TRBV6-5	few	TGTGCCAGCAGCATGGACAGGTACCAAGAGACCCAGTACTTC	CASSMDRYQETQYF
TRBD1	TRBJ1-5	TRBV10-3	-	TGTGCCATCAGTGCTGAGGGACAGGGGGCTAATCAGCCCCAGCATTTT	CAISAEGQGANQPQHF